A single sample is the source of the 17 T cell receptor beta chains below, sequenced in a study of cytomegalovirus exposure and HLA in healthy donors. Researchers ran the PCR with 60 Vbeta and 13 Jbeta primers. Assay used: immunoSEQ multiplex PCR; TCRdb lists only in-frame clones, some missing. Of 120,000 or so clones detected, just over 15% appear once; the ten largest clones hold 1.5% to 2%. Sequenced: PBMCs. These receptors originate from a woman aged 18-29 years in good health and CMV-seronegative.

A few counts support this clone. The CDR3: CASSLPGSAYEQYF. In DNA, the CDR3 is TGTGCCAGCAGCTTACCGGGGAGCGCCTACGAGCAGTACTTC. The V call is TRBV7-8, the J call TRBJ2-7, with D perhaps matching TRBD2 (5 bases). V was cut by 2 bases and J by 2 bases, with 10 bases left in between. CDR1 and CDR2 (germline): SGHVS, FQNEAQ. The CDR3 runs 14 residues. Looking up the rest from reference TRBV7-8 and TRBJ2-7 gives the full variable domain: GAGVSQSPRYKVAKRGQDVALRCDPISGHVSLFWYQQALGQGPEFLTYFQNEAQLDKSGLPSDRFFAERPEGSVSTLKIQRTQQEDSAVYLCASSLPGSAYEQYFGPGTRLTVT.

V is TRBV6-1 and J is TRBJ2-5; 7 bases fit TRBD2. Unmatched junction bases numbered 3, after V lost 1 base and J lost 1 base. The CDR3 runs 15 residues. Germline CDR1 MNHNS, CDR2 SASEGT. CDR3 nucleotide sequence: TGTGCCAGCAGTGAAGTCGGGGGGACCCAAGAGACCCAGTACTTC. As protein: CASSEVGGTQETQYF.

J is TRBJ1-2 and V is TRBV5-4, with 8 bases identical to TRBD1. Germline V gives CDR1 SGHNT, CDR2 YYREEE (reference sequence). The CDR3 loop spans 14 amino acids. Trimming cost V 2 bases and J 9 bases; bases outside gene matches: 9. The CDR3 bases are TGTGCCAGCAGCTTTGAGACAGGGGCCTCCAGCTACACCTTC. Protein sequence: CASSFETGASSYTF.

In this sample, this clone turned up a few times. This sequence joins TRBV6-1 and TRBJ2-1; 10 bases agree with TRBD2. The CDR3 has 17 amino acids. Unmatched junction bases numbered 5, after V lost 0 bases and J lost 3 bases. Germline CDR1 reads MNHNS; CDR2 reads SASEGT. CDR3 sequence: CASSEAVGLAVYNEQFF. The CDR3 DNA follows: TGTGCCAGCAGTGAAGCAGTAGGACTAGCGGTCTACAATGAGCAGTTCTTC.

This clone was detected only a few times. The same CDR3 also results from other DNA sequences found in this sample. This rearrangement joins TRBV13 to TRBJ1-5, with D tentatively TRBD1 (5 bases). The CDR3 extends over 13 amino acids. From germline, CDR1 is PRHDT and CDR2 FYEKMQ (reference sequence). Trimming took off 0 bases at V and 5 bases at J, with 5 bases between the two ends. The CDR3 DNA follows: TGTGCCAGCAGCTTAGGCAGGGATCAGCCCCAGCATTTT. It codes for CASSLGRDQPQHF.

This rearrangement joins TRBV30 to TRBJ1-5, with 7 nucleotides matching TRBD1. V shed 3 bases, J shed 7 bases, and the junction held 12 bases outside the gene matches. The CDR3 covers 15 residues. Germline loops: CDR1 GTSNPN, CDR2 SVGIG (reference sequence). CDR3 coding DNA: TGTGCCTGGAGCTTAGGACAGGACCCCTGGCAGCCCCAGCATTTT. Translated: CAWSLGQDPWQPQHF.

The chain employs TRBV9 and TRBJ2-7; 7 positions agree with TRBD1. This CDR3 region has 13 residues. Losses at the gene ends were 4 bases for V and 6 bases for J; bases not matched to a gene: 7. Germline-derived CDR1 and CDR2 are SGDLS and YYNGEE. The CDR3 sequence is CASSPTYRGEQYF. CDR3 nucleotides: TGTGCCAGCAGCCCCACCTACAGGGGCGAGCAGTACTTC.

CDR3 nucleotide sequence: TGTGCCTGGAGTGCGGTGATGAGTAGCACAGATACGCAGTATTTT. Amino acids: CAWSAVMSSTDTQYF. The V call is TRBV30, the J call TRBJ2-3; D remains unclear. The germline CDR1 and CDR2 sequences are GTSNPN and SVGIG (reference sequence). Trimming stripped 1 base from V and 0 bases from J, with 11 bases between. CDR3 length: 15 amino acids.

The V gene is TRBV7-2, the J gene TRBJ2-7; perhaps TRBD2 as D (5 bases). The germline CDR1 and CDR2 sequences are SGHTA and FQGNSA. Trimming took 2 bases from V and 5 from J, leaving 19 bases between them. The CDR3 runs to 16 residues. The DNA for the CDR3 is TGTGCCAGCAGCTTATTGTCGGCTAGCCCCCTACACGAGCAGTACTTC. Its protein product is CASSLLSASPLHEQYF.

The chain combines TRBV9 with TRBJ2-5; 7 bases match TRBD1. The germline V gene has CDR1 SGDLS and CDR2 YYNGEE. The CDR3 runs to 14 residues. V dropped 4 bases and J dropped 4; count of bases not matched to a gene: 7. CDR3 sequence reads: CASSRDRAGETQYF. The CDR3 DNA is TGTGCCAGCAGCCGTGACAGGGCGGGAGAGACCCAGTACTTC.

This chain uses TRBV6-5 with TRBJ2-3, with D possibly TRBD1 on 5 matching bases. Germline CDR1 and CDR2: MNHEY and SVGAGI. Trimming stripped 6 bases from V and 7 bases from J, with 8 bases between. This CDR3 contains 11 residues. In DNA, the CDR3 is TGTGCCAGCAGAGGGGCCAATACGCAGTATTTT. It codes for CASRGANTQYF.

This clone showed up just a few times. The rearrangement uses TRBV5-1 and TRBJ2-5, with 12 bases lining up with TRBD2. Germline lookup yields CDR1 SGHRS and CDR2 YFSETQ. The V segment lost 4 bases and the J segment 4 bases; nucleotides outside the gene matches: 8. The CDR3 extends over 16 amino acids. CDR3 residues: CASSQTSGGSGETQYF. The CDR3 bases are TGCGCCAGCAGCCAAACTAGCGGGGGGTCCGGAGAGACCCAGTACTTC.

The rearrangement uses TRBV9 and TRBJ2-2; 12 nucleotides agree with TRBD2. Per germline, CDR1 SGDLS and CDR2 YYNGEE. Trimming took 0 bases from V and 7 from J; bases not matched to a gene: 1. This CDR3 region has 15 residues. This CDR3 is CASSVELAGGGELFF. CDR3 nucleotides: TGTGCCAGCAGCGTAGAACTAGCGGGAGGCGGGGAGCTGTTTTTT.

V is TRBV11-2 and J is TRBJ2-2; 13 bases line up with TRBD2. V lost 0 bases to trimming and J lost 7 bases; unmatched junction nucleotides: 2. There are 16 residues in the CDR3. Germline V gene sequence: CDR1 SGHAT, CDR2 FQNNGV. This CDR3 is CASSLELAGGIGELFF. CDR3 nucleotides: TGTGCCAGCAGCTTAGAACTAGCGGGAGGGATCGGGGAGCTGTTTTTT.

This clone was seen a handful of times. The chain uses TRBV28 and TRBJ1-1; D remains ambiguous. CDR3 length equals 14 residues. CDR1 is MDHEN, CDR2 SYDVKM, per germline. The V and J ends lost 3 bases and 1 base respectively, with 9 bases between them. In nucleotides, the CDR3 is TGTGCCAGCAGTTTGCCACAGAGGAACACTGAAGCTTTCTTT. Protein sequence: CASSLPQRNTEAFF. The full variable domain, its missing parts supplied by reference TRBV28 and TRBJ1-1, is DVKVTQSSRYLVKRTGEKVFLECVQDMDHENMFWYRQDPGLGLRLIYFSYDVKMKEKGDIPEGYSVSREKKERFSLILESASTNQTSMYLCASSLPQRNTEAFFGQGTRLTVV.

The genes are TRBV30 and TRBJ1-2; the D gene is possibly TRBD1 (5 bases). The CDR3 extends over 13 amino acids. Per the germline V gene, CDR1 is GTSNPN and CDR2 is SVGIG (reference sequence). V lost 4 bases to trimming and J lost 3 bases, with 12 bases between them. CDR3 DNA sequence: TGTGCCTGGACCCCCAGGGTTCACTATGGCTACACCTTC. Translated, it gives CAWTPRVHYGYTF.

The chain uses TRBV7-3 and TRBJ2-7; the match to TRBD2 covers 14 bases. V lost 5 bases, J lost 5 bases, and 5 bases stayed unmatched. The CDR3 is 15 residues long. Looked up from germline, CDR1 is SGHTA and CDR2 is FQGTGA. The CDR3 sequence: CASSPGLAGVDEQYF. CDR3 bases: TGTGCCAGCAGCCCGGGACTAGCGGGAGTGGACGAGCAGTACTTC.